Given below is one T cell receptor beta chain in context. Its antigen remains unidentified. This specimen comes from a study of T cell repertoires in cytomegalovirus infection. Study as a whole: Both recently identified HLA-C-restricted and well-studied HLA-B-restricted CMV epitopes were used in the study. Matching HLA type and CMV infection were both indicated by public TCR beta signatures.

MiXCR was run by TCRdb on the reads, yielding one entry per CDR3 protein. This sample has some 920,000 distinct CDR3 sequences, with less than 40% found just once. Study-wide results and limits: Accumulated public TCR beta family frequency recognized individuals carrying CMV together with the relevant HLA. The response measured ex vivo was dominated by TCR beta clonotypes (HLA-C-restricted and CMV-specific).

V lost 0 bases to trimming and J lost 7 bases, with 10 bases between them. There are 13 residues in the CDR3. Germline V gives CDR1 SGHAT, CDR2 FQNNGV. The chain couples TRBV11-2 to TRBJ2-7; a weak D match, TRBD2 (5 bases). The TCR was taken from a human donor in good health (CMV status not recorded). Some clones in this sample may be carry-over from other donors' samples. Source: cultured CD8+ T cells from PBMCs, taken from culture after CMV antigen stimulation. CDR3 sequence: CASSLDGGGEQYF. DNA of the CDR3: TGTGCCAGCAGCTTAGATGGAGGTGGGGAGCAGTACTTC.